The next 9 T cell receptor beta chains were all read from a single sample in a study of CD8+ T cells in alopecia areata. Treatment noted: oral pan-JAK inhibitor, 5-10 mg twice daily. Extraction and reverse transcription of RNA yielded cDNA as the sequencing template. Assay used: immunoSEQ multiplex PCR; TCRdb lists only in-frame clones, some missing. The sample yields under 350,000 clones, 58% seen once. Sample: CD4+ T cells sorted from blood, taken at week 24, from a patient treated with tofacitinib. The receptors were sampled from a human donor with alopecia areata.

A single count supports this clone. The chain is built from TRBV2 and TRBJ2-5; D is undetermined. V was pared by 3 bases and J by 4 bases, with 12 bases between. The CDR3 covers 14 residues. Germline lookup yields CDR1 SNHLY and CDR2 FYNNEI. The CDR3 sequence: CASSDPRVRETQYF. For the CDR3, the DNA is TGTGCCAGCAGTGACCCCCGGGTTCGAGAGACCCAGTACTTC.

The DNA of the CDR3 is TGTGCCAGCTCGGGACAGGGTATCGGCTACACCTTC. The encoded protein is CASSGQGIGYTF. The V call is TRBV2, the J call TRBJ1-2; 9 nucleotides agree with TRBD1. Germline assignment: CDR1 SNHLY and CDR2 FYNNEI. With 8 bases clipped from V and 8 bases from J, the junction kept 6 bases outside the gene matches. CDR3 length equals 12 residues.

The chain couples TRBV30 to TRBJ1-2, with D possibly matching TRBD1 (6 bases). The CDR3 length is 13 residues. Germline lookup yields CDR1 GTSNPN and CDR2 SVGIG (reference sequence). V shed 0 bases and J shed 5 bases, with 10 bases lying between them. CDR3 coding DNA: TGTGCCTGGAGTGTAACCAGGGGATATGGCTACACCTTC. It translates to CAWSVTRGYGYTF.

The V gene is TRBV5-1, the J gene TRBJ2-2, with a weak D call TRBD1 (5 bases). The germline CDR1 and CDR2 sequences are SGHRS and YFSETQ. CDR3 length: 15 residues. The V gene lost 5 bases and the J gene lost 0 bases, with 11 bases spanning the gap. The CDR3 DNA sequence: TGCGCCAGCAGAGGCAGGGCCGCGAACACCGGGGAGCTGTTTTTT. Residues: CASRGRAANTGELFF.

The chain links TRBV5-4 to TRBJ2-1; D tentatively reads TRBD1 or TRBD2 (7 bases each). CDR3 length: 14 amino acids. V shed 4 bases and J shed 7 bases, with 15 bases lying between them. Per the germline V gene, CDR1 is SGHNT and CDR2 is YYREEE (reference sequence). In DNA, the CDR3 is TGTGCCAGCAGCCAGGGAGGGACAGCAAATGAGCAGTTCTTC. It encodes CASSQGGTANEQFF.

The genes are TRBV10-3 and TRBJ2-1; D is uncertain. Germline values: CDR1 ENHRY, CDR2 SYGVKD. V gave up 10 bases and J gave up 6 bases, with 10 bases separating them. The CDR3 has 11 amino acids. CDR3 sequence reads: CATSLTNEQFF. DNA of the CDR3: TGTGCCACGAGTCTCACCAATGAGCAGTTCTTC.

The chain carries TRBV19 and TRBJ1-6, with D possibly matching TRBD1 (5 bases). The CDR3 extends over 17 amino acids. Between the trimmed V and J ends, which lost 7 bases and 0 bases, there was a span of 16 bases. The V gene's germline CDR1 is LNHDA and CDR2 SQIVND (reference sequence). Here the CDR3 DNA reads TGTGCCAGTAACGACGGGACTCTCAGCTCCTATAATTCACCCCTCCACTTT. It codes for CASNDGTLSSYNSPLHF.

V and J are TRBV27 and TRBJ1-2; weak D call: TRBD1 (5 bases). V was trimmed by 7 bases and J by 6 bases, leaving 12 bases between them. From germline, CDR1 is MNHEY and CDR2 SMNVEV (reference sequence). This CDR3 spans 12 amino acids. DNA of the CDR3: TGTGCCAGCATGTGGGGGAGCAATGGCTACACCTTC. As protein: CASMWGSNGYTF.

This clone has more than one count but fewer than ten. This chain connects TRBV29-1 to TRBJ2-3; 7 bases are a match to TRBD1. With V trimmed by 4 bases and J by 3 bases, 10 bases remained unmatched. The CDR3 extends over 15 amino acids. Looked up from germline, CDR1 is SQVTM and CDR2 is ANQGSEA. CDR3 DNA: TGCAGCGTTGCCGGGACAGTCCTGCGGACAGATACGCAGTATTTT. Translated: CSVAGTVLRTDTQYF.